This T cell receptor beta chain was obtained from a study of CD8 T cells in Susac syndrome. The table lists this clonotype with a count of one. With 6 bases removed from V and 5 bases from J, the gap between germline ends came to 17 bases. The germline V gene encodes CDR1 SNHLY and CDR2 FYNNEI. The CDR3 sequence is 15 residues long. The study used treatment-naive patients who had stable or active relapsing-remitting disease as multiple sclerosis controls. Random hexamers served to reverse transcribe about 0.5 to 1 ug RNA. Amplification of TCR beta CDR3 by immunoSEQ multiplex PCR spanned 54 Vbeta and 13 Jbeta. TCRdb ran MiXCR on the immunoSEQ multiplex PCR reads and lists one entry per CDR3 protein. The sample consists of more than 150,000 distinct CDR3 sequences, approximately 94% of them appearing once.

The sequenced sample consisted of CD8+ T cells from PBMCs. This rearrangement joins TRBV2 to TRBJ1-5; unclear D gene. This receptor was obtained from a human donor with multiple sclerosis. CDR3 sequence (DNA): TGTGCCAGCAGCGTTTGGGCCCAACGGGATCAGCCCCAGCATTTT. Translating it yields CASSVWAQRDQPQHF.